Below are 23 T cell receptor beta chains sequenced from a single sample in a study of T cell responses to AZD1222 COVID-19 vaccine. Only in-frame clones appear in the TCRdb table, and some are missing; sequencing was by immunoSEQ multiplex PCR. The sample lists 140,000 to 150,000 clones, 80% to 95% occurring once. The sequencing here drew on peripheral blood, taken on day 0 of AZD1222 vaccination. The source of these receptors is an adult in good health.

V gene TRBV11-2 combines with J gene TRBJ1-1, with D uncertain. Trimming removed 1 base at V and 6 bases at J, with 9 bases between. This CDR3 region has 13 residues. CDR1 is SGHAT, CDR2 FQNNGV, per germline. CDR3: CASSLGFRPEAFF. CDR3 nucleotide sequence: TGTGCCAGCAGCTTAGGGTTTCGTCCTGAAGCTTTCTTT.

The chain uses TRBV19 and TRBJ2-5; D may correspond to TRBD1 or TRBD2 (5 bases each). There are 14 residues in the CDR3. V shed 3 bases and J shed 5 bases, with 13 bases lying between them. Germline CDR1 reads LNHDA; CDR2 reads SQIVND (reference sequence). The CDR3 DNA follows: TGTGCCAGTAGTATGGGGGAGTATGGGGAGACCCAGTACTTC. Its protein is CASSMGEYGETQYF. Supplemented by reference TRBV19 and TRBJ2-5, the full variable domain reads DGGITQSPKYLFRKEGQNVTLSCEQNLNHDAMYWYRQDPGQGLRLIYYSQIVNDFQKGDIAEGYSVSREKKESFPLTVTSAQKNPTAFYLCASSMGEYGETQYFGPGTRLLVL.

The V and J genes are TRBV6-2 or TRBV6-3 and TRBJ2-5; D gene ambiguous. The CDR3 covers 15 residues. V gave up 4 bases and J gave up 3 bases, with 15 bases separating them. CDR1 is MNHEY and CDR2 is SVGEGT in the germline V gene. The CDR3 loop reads CASSSHYGSKETQYF. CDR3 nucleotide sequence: TGTGCCAGCAGTTCCCACTACGGCAGTAAAGAGACCCAGTACTTC.

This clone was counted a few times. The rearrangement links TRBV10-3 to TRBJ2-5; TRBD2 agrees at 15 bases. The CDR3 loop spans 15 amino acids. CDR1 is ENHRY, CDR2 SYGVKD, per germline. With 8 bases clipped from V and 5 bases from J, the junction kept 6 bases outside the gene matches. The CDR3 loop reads CAIGTSGGRSETQYF. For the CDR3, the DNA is TGTGCCATCGGGACTAGCGGGGGGCGATCGGAGACCCAGTACTTC.

Here the CDR3 reads CASSNLGRNEQFF. In DNA form, the CDR3 reads TGTGCCAGTAGTAATCTGGGACGCAATGAGCAGTTCTTC. The gene calls are TRBV19 and TRBJ2-1, with D perhaps being TRBD1 or TRBD2 (5 bases each). Germline assignment: CDR1 LNHDA and CDR2 SQIVND (reference sequence). V was pared by 4 bases and J by 6 bases, with 10 bases between. The CDR3 sequence is 13 residues long.

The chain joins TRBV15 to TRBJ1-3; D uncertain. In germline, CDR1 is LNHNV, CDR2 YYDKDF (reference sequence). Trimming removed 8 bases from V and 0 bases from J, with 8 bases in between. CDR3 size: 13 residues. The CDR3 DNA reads TGTGCCACCGGTGAAAACTCTGGAAACACCATATATTTT. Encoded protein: CATGENSGNTIYF.

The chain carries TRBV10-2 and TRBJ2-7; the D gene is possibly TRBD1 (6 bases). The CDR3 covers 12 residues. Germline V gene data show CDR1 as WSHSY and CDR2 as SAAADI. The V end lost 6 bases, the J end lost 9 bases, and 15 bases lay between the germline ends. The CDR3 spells CASSRTVSGQYF. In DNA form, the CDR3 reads TGCGCCAGCAGCCGGACAGTATCTGGGCAGTACTTC.

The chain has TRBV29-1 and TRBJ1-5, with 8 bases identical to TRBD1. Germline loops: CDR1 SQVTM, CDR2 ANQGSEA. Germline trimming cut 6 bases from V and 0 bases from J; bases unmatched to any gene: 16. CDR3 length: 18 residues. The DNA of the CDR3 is TGCAGCGTCGCCAGGACAGGGAAGTCCAACAATAGCAATCAGCCCCAGCATTTT. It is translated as CSVARTGKSNNSNQPQHF.

The CDR3 protein is CASSKRGTSGNSYEQYF. The CDR3 coding sequence is TGTGCCAGTAGTAAAAGAGGGACTAGCGGCAACTCCTACGAGCAGTACTTC. The J gene is TRBJ2-7, the V gene TRBV19; 11 bases are shared with TRBD2. Germline values: CDR1 LNHDA, CDR2 SQIVND (reference sequence). The CDR3 runs 17 residues. Losses at the gene ends were 4 bases for V and 0 bases for J; bases not matched to a gene: 8.

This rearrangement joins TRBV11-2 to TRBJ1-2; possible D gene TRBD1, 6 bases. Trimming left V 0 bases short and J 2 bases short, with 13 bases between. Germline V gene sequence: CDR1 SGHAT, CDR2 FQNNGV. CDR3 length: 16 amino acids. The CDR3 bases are TGTGCCAGCAGCTTAGACTTGGGCGGGGGCAACTATGGCTACACCTTC. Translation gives CASSLDLGGGNYGYTF.

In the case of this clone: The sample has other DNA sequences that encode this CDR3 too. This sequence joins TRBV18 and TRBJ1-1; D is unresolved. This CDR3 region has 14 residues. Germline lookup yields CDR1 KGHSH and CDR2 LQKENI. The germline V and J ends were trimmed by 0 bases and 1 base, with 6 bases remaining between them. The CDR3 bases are TGTGCCAGCTCACCACCGTCTTCGAACACTGAAGCTTTCTTT. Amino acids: CASSPPSSNTEAFF.

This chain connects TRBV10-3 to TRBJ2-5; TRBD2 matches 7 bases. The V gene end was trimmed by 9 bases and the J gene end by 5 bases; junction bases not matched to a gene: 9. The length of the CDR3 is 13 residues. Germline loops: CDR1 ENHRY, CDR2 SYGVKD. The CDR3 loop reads CAIRTGGKETQYF. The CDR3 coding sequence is TGTGCCATTCGCACCGGGGGGAAGGAGACCCAGTACTTC.

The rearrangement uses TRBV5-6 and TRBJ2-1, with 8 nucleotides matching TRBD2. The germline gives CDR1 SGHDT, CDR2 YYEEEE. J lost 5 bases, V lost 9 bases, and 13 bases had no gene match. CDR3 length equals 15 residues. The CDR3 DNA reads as TGTGCCACCTTAATAGCGGGGCGGGTCAACAATGAGCAGTTCTTC. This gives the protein CATLIAGRVNNEQFF.

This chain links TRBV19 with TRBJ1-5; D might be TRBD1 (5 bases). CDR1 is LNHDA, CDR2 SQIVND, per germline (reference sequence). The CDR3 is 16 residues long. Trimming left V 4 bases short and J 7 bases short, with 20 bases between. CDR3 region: CASSTQGRTIRQPQHF. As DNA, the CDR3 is TGTGCCAGTAGTACCCAGGGACGGACCATTCGCCAGCCCCAGCATTTT.

CDR3 in DNA: TGTGCCAGCAGTGGATCTAGCGGGAGGCCCATGGGAGAGCAGTACTTC. It codes for CASSGSSGRPMGEQYF. The chain links TRBV2 to TRBJ2-7, with TRBD2 identical over 11 bases. This CDR3 region has 16 residues. V was clipped by 4 bases and J by 7 bases; unmatched bases: 12. Per the germline V gene, CDR1 is SNHLY and CDR2 is FYNNEI.

The CDR3 loop reads CASSSPGGGSGNTIYF. The CDR3 DNA follows: TGTGCCAGCAGTTCCCCCGGGGGGGGTTCTGGAAACACCATATATTTT. This rearrangement joins TRBV28 to TRBJ1-3; TRBD1 might be the D (5 bases). The CDR3 is made up of 16 amino acids. Germline values: CDR1 MDHEN, CDR2 SYDVKM. Trimming stripped 4 bases from V and 1 base from J, with 14 bases between.

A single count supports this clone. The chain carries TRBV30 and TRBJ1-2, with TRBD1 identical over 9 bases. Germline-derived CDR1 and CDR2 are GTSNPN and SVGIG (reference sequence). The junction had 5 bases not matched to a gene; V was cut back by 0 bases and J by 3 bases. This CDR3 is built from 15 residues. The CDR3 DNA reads TGTGCCTGGAGTGTTCGGAGGACAGGGGACTATGGCTACACCTTC. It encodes CAWSVRRTGDYGYTF.

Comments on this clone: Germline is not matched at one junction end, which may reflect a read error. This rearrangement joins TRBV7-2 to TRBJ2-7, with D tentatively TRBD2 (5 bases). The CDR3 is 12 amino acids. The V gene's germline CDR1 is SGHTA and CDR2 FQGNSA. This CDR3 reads CASSPSTSFVDF. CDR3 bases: TGTGCCAGCAGCCCCAGTACTAGTTTCGTGGACTTC.

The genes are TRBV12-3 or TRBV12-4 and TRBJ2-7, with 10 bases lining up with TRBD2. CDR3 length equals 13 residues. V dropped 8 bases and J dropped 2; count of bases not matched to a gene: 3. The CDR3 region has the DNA TGTGCCAGCGGTAGCGGGAGGACCTACGAGCAGTACTTC. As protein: CASGSGRTYEQYF.

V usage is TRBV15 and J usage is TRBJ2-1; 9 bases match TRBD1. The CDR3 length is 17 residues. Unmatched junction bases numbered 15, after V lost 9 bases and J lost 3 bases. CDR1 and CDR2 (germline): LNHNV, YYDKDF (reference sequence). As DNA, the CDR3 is TGTGCCACTACCAGCCTATCGGGACAGGGAATCTACAATGAGCAGTTCTTC. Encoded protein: CATTSLSGQGIYNEQFF.

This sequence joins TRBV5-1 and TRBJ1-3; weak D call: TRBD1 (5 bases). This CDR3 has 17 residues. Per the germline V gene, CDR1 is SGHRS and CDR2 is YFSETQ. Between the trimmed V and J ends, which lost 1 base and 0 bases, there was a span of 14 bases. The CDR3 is CASSLIGGLGSGNTIYF. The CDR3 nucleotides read TGCGCCAGCAGCTTGATCGGGGGTCTGGGCTCTGGAAACACCATATATTTT.

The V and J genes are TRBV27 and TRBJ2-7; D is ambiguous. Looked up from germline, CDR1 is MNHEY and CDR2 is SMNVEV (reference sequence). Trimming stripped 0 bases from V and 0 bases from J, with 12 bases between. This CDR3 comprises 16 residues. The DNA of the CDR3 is TGTGCCAGCAGTTTATCGGCCCGGGTAAGCTCCTACGAGCAGTACTTC. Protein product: CASSLSARVSSYEQYF.

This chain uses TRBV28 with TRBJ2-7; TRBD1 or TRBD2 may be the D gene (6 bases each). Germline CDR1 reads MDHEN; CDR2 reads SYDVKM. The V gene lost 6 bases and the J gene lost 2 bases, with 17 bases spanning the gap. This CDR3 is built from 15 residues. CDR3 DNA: TGTGCCAGCAGCCCCTCGGGGGCCAGTACCTACGAGCAGTACTTC. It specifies CASSPSGASTYEQYF.